One sample yielded the 31 T cell receptor beta chains listed below, sequenced in a study of CD8 T cells in Susac syndrome. RNA, at about 0.45 to 1 ug, was reverse transcribed with random hexamers. TCRdb re-derived calls from the immunoSEQ multiplex PCR reads in MiXCR, one entry per CDR3 protein. This sample carries some 100,000 distinct CDR3 sequences, around 96% of them seen once, and the ten largest clones take around 0.3%. Material: CD8+ T cells from PBMCs. The receptors were gathered from a human donor with Susac syndrome.

This chain joins TRBV10-3 and TRBJ2-3; TRBD1 matches at 10 bases. Germline values: CDR1 ENHRY, CDR2 SYGVKD. The J segment lost 3 bases and the V segment lost 8 bases, leaving 2 bases of the junction unmatched. The CDR3 has 13 residues. CDR3 in DNA: TGTGCCATCGGGACAGGGGTAACAGATACGCAGTATTTT. Its translation: CAIGTGVTDTQYF.

V and J are TRBV15 and TRBJ2-1; 10 bases are a match to TRBD2. Germline V gives CDR1 LNHNV, CDR2 YYDKDF (reference sequence). The CDR3 sequence is 15 residues long. The V and J ends lost 0 bases and 8 bases, in that order; junction bases with no gene match: 4. CDR3 sequence: CATSREASGSYEQFF. CDR3 in DNA: TGTGCCACCAGCAGAGAGGCTAGCGGGAGCTATGAGCAGTTCTTC.

The genes are TRBV7-9 and TRBJ2-5, with D hard to call. Trimming stripped 4 bases from V and 2 bases from J, with 11 bases between. The germline V gene has CDR1 SEHNR and CDR2 FQNEAQ (reference sequence). CDR3 length: 14 residues. This chain's CDR3 is CASSSTWGQETQYF. In DNA form, the CDR3 reads TGTGCCAGCAGCTCTACCTGGGGACAAGAGACCCAGTACTTC.

This clonotype appeared a single time. J is TRBJ1-3 and V is TRBV9, with D maybe TRBD1 (6 bases). Germline V gives CDR1 SGDLS, CDR2 YYNGEE. This CDR3 spans 15 amino acids. Trimming removed 4 bases at V and 2 bases at J, with 13 bases between. The CDR3 DNA is TGTGCCAGCAGCCCAATGACAGGTGCTGGAAACACCATATATTTT. Protein product: CASSPMTGAGNTIYF.

The chain carries TRBV27 and TRBJ2-5, with TRBD2 as a possible D gene (6 bases). V was clipped by 2 bases and J by 5 bases, with 15 bases between them. The CDR3 has 15 amino acids. The germline V gene encodes CDR1 MNHEY and CDR2 SMNVEV (reference sequence). The CDR3, as DNA: TGTGCCAGCAGTTTAGGGCGGGACTCTTATGAGACCCAGTACTTC. Amino acid sequence: CASSLGRDSYETQYF.

A single count supports this clonotype. The chain uses TRBV27 and TRBJ2-1; the D gene is possibly TRBD1 (5 bases). Germline CDR1 MNHEY, CDR2 SMNVEV (reference sequence). V dropped 5 bases and J dropped 7 bases, with 9 bases sitting between them. The CDR3 consists of 12 residues. In DNA form, the CDR3 reads TGTGCCAGCAGTAGGCAGGGTAATGAGCAGTTCTTC. It codes for CASSRQGNEQFF.

The genes are TRBV5-4 and TRBJ2-3, with D hard to call. This CDR3 spans 13 amino acids. Trimming removed 6 bases at V and 1 base at J, with 9 bases between. Looked up from germline, CDR1 is SGHNT and CDR2 is YYREEE (reference sequence). CDR3 bases: TGTGCCAGCATCCTGAGCGGCACAGATACGCAGTATTTT. Translated, it gives CASILSGTDTQYF.

This chain uses TRBV29-1 with TRBJ2-7, with D possibly matching TRBD1 (6 bases). V lost 6 bases to trimming and J lost 3 bases, with 15 bases between them. CDR1 and CDR2 (germline): SQVTM, ANQGSEA. The CDR3 spans 13 residues. The CDR3 bases are TGCAGCGTGGGAAAACAGGGCTACTACGAGCAGTACTTC. It encodes CSVGKQGYYEQYF.

V is TRBV20-1 and J is TRBJ1-1, with no clear D. The CDR3 extends over 13 amino acids. Germline loops: CDR1 DFQATT, CDR2 SNEGSKA (reference sequence). The germline V and J ends were trimmed by 6 bases and 1 base, with 12 bases remaining between them. CDR3 in amino acids: CSAIGTENTEAFF. As DNA, the CDR3 is TGCAGTGCCATAGGCACGGAGAACACTGAAGCTTTCTTT.

The chain uses TRBV4-1 and TRBJ1-2; tentatively, D is TRBD1 (6 bases). Germline CDR1 MGHRA, CDR2 YSYEKL. With 4 bases removed from V and 3 bases from J, the gap between germline ends came to 12 bases. This CDR3 is 14 amino acids long. The CDR3 loop reads CASSLRGGYYGYTF. The DNA of the CDR3 is TGCGCCAGCAGCCTTAGGGGGGGCTACTATGGCTACACCTTC.

The CDR3 loop reads CASSKERARQFF. The CDR3 DNA reads as TGTGCCAGCAGCAAAGAGAGGGCGCGACAGTTCTTC. This chain links TRBV11-2 with TRBJ2-1, with D perhaps matching TRBD2 (5 bases). Germline values: CDR1 SGHAT, CDR2 FQNNGV. Trimming removed 5 bases at V and 13 bases at J, with 15 bases between. The CDR3 extends over 12 amino acids.

The chain carries TRBV5-1 and TRBJ2-1, with no clear D. CDR3 length: 12 residues. Trimming cost V 4 bases and J 10 bases, with 12 bases left between them. Germline V CDR1 and CDR2: SGHRS, YFSETQ. The CDR3 DNA sequence: TGCGCCAGCAGCGCGGCGGTTAGGGAGCAGTTCTTC. Its protein is CASSAAVREQFF.

The chain recombines TRBV7-9 with TRBJ2-2; 7 bases are a match to TRBD2. Per germline, CDR1 SEHNR and CDR2 FQNEAQ (reference sequence). This CDR3 has 15 amino acids. J gave up 6 bases and V 5 bases, and 9 bases lay outside the gene matches. The CDR3 protein is CASSLLSAGAGELFF. CDR3 nucleotide sequence: TGTGCCAGCAGCCTTCTATCGGCGGGGGCCGGGGAGCTGTTTTTT.

The CDR3 loop is CASSPGPADGYTF. CDR3 coding DNA: TGTGCCAGCAGCCCGGGACCCGCGGATGGCTACACCTTC. J is TRBJ1-2 and V is TRBV7-9, with a tentative D call TRBD1 (5 bases). The CDR3 is 13 residues long. The V and J ends lost 5 bases and 6 bases respectively, with 13 bases between them. The germline gives CDR1 SEHNR, CDR2 FQNEAQ (reference sequence).

The chain joins TRBV7-8 to TRBJ2-3; D is undetermined. Germline V lookup: CDR1 SGHVS, CDR2 FQNEAQ. This CDR3 contains 13 residues. The germline V and J ends were trimmed by 7 bases and 8 bases, with 16 bases remaining between them. The CDR3 region is CASTSPGDLTQYF. The CDR3 nucleotides read TGTGCCAGCACCTCCCCCGGCGACCTTACGCAGTATTTT. Variable domain in full (rest from reference TRBV7-8 and TRBJ2-3): GAGVSQSPRYKVAKRGQDVALRCDPISGHVSLFWYQQALGQGPEFLTYFQNEAQLDKSGLPSDRFFAERPEGSVSTLKIQRTQQEDSAVYLCASTSPGDLTQYFGPGTRLTVL.

The V gene is TRBV20-1, the J gene TRBJ2-2; D perhaps matches TRBD1 (6 bases). Germline CDR1 DFQATT, CDR2 SNEGSKA (reference sequence). This CDR3 has 12 amino acids. V gave up 4 bases and J gave up 4 bases, with 7 bases separating them. The CDR3 reads CSATGATGELFF. The DNA of the CDR3 is TGCAGTGCTACAGGGGCCACCGGGGAGCTGTTTTTT.

This chain connects TRBV19 to TRBJ1-5; no reliable D call. CDR3 size: 13 residues. Germline V lookup: CDR1 LNHDA, CDR2 SQIVND (reference sequence). V was cut by 3 bases and J by 5 bases, with 8 bases left in between. The CDR3 loop reads CASSILEDQPQHF. The CDR3 DNA reads as TGTGCCAGTAGTATCCTTGAAGATCAGCCCCAGCATTTT.

The chain recombines TRBV2 with TRBJ2-7; D ambiguous. Germline assignment: CDR1 SNHLY and CDR2 FYNNEI. The CDR3 runs to 12 residues. Trimming stripped 6 bases from V and 1 base from J, with 7 bases between. CDR3 amino acids: CASSVMSYEQYF. CDR3 coding DNA: TGTGCCAGCAGCGTGATGTCCTACGAGCAGTACTTC.

The chain carries TRBV15 and TRBJ2-5; D may be TRBD1 or TRBD2 (5 bases each). This CDR3 region has 15 residues. Deletions cut 0 bases from V and 1 base from J, with 9 bases between. From germline, CDR1 is LNHNV and CDR2 YYDKDF (reference sequence). The CDR3 protein is CATSRDPGPQETQYF. The DNA of the CDR3 is TGTGCCACCAGCAGAGATCCGGGGCCCCAAGAGACCCAGTACTTC.

V gene TRBV28 combines with J gene TRBJ2-1; the match to TRBD1 covers 8 bases. Germline trimming cut 8 bases from V and 6 bases from J; bases unmatched to any gene: 9. Germline lookup yields CDR1 MDHEN and CDR2 SYDVKM. The CDR3 loop spans 14 amino acids. The CDR3 nucleotides read TGTGCCAGCGATACAGGGGGGATCCCCAATGAGCAGTTCTTC. It is translated as CASDTGGIPNEQFF.

The chain carries TRBV9 and TRBJ2-3; 7 bases are a match to TRBD2. The CDR3 has 16 amino acids. V lost 0 bases, J lost 3 bases, and 7 bases stayed unmatched. Germline CDR1 SGDLS, CDR2 YYNGEE. CDR3 bases: TGTGCCAGCAGCGTAGGGGCGGGGGATCTGACAGATACGCAGTATTTT. Translating it yields CASSVGAGDLTDTQYF.

This chain links TRBV15 with TRBJ2-3; D unresolved. Trimming stripped 5 bases from V and 2 bases from J, with 11 bases between. CDR1 is LNHNV, CDR2 YYDKDF, per germline (reference sequence). The CDR3 sequence is 14 residues long. As DNA, the CDR3 is TGTGCCACCAGCTTACGGGTTGACACAGATACGCAGTATTTT. Translating gives CATSLRVDTDTQYF.

Comment on this clonotype: At one end the junction does not follow the germline gene, possibly because of a read error. V and J are TRBV7-2 and TRBJ2-1; TRBD2 agrees at 10 bases. Germline assignment: CDR1 SGHTA and CDR2 FQGNSA. The CDR3 contains 15 residues. In DNA, the CDR3 is TGTGCCAGCAGCCTAGCGGGAGACCTCTACAATGAGCAGTTCTTC. Translating gives CASSLAGDLYNEQFF.

This rearrangement joins TRBV3-1 to TRBJ2-1; the D gene could be TRBD1 or TRBD2 (6 bases each). The CDR3 runs to 17 residues. The germline V gene has CDR1 LGHDT and CDR2 YNNKEL (reference sequence). V was clipped by 1 base and J by 4 bases, with 17 bases between them. CDR3 coding DNA: TGTGCCAGCAGCCAAGTTGGAGGGGGAGGAGGGTACAATGAGCAGTTCTTC. This encodes CASSQVGGGGGYNEQFF.

V is TRBV4-1 and J is TRBJ2-7; TRBD2 agrees at 10 bases. In germline, CDR1 is MGHRA, CDR2 YSYEKL. Losses at the gene ends were 1 base for V and 2 bases for J; bases not matched to a gene: 11. The CDR3 is 18 amino acids. CDR3: CASSQALSGGLITYEQYF. The CDR3 DNA follows: TGCGCCAGCAGCCAAGCCCTTAGCGGGGGGCTTATTACCTACGAGCAGTACTTC.

The genes are TRBV9 and TRBJ2-5, with 9 bases matching TRBD2. Germline V gene lookup returns CDR1 SGDLS and CDR2 YYNGEE. V was clipped by 4 bases and J by 5 bases; unmatched bases: 3. CDR3 length equals 13 residues. CDR3 sequence: CASSPGLAETQYF. For the CDR3, the DNA is TGTGCCAGCAGCCCGGGACTAGCCGAGACCCAGTACTTC.

V gene TRBV5-1 combines with J gene TRBJ1-4; TRBD1 matches 8 bases. Germline V gives CDR1 SGHRS, CDR2 YFSETQ. This CDR3 contains 16 residues. J lost 3 bases, V lost 2 bases, and 6 bases had no gene match. In nucleotides, the CDR3 is TGCGCCAGCAGCTTCCAGGGACAGGTTGCTAATGAAAAACTGTTTTTT. Protein: CASSFQGQVANEKLFF.

CDR3 protein: CASSRRQGAWTEAFF. The CDR3 coding sequence is TGTGCCAGCAGTAGGAGACAGGGGGCATGGACTGAAGCTTTCTTT. The chain has TRBV27 and TRBJ1-1; 10 bases map to TRBD1. The V gene's germline CDR1 is MNHEY and CDR2 SMNVEV (reference sequence). Trimming at V came to 5 bases and at J to 5 bases, leaving 8 bases not matched to a gene. The CDR3 sequence is 15 residues long.

The chain carries TRBV3-1 and TRBJ2-1, with D hard to call. The CDR3 sequence is 11 residues long. V lost 6 bases to trimming and J lost 3 bases, with 3 bases between them. In germline, CDR1 is LGHDT, CDR2 YNNKEL (reference sequence). The CDR3 region is CASSHYNEQFF. DNA of the CDR3: TGTGCCAGCAGTCACTACAATGAGCAGTTCTTC.

The V call is TRBV20-1, the J call TRBJ2-3; D may be TRBD1 (7 bases). V lost 1 base and J 3 bases, leaving 8 bases between the germline ends. Per germline, CDR1 DFQATT and CDR2 SNEGSKA (reference sequence). The CDR3 loop spans 13 amino acids. For the CDR3, the DNA is TGCAGTGCTAGAGCAGGGGGGACAGATACGCAGTATTTT. Translating gives CSARAGGTDTQYF.

The rearrangement links TRBV12-3 or TRBV12-4 to TRBJ1-2; a possible D gene is TRBD1 (5 bases). The CDR3 has 14 residues. V dropped 10 bases and J dropped 2 bases, with 17 bases sitting between them. The CDR3 region has the DNA TGTGCCACCTCATCCACAGGAATAAACTATGGCTACACCTTC. Protein product: CATSSTGINYGYTF.